This T cell receptor beta chain is drawn from a study of T cell changes during pregnancy in multiple sclerosis. The method was immunoSEQ multiplex PCR; TCRdb's version includes in-frame clones alone and lacks a portion of them. The data contain 50,000 to 60,000 clones, around 93% of them seen just once; the ten biggest clones take up about 0.18%. Germline lookup yields CDR1 SEHNR and CDR2 FQNEAQ (reference sequence). V was clipped by 5 bases and J by 8 bases, with 3 bases between them. CDR3 length equals 10 residues. The source of this sequence is a female donor in good health, enrolled as a control in a pregnancy study. V and J are TRBV7-9 and TRBJ2-2; the D is unclear. The sequencing here drew on CD4+ T cells from peripheral blood mononuclear cells, taken after pregnancy. CDR3 loop: CASSPGELFF. DNA of the CDR3: TGTGCCAGCAGCCCTGGGGAGCTGTTTTTT.